Below are 9 T cell receptor beta chains sequenced from a single sample in a study of blood T cell repertoires in COVID-19. Libraries were prepared by immunoSEQ multiplex PCR; TCRdb keeps only in-frame clonotypes and omits some of them. This table has 250,000 to 350,000 clones, around nine tenths appearing once. Material: peripheral blood. Source of these receptors: a woman aged 40 to 50 who had recovered from COVID-19.

V and J are TRBV25-1 and TRBJ2-7, with 8 bases that match TRBD1. Germline V lookup: CDR1 MGHDK, CDR2 SYGVNS. The J segment lost 5 bases and the V segment lost 3 bases, leaving 12 bases of the junction unmatched. CDR3 size: 16 residues. This CDR3 is CASSDWGAGGFHEQYF. The CDR3 DNA reads as TGTGCCAGCAGTGATTGGGGAGCAGGGGGCTTCCACGAGCAGTACTTC.

The rearrangement joins TRBV2 to TRBJ2-2, with 7 positions matching TRBD2. This CDR3 has 16 residues. V was pared by 3 bases and J by 1 base, with 5 bases of the junction left unmatched. Germline lookup yields CDR1 SNHLY and CDR2 FYNNEI. CDR3 coding DNA: TGTGCCAGCAGTGAGGTTGGGAGGGGGAACACCGGGGAGCTGTTTTTT. Translated, it gives CASSEVGRGNTGELFF.

The rearrangement links TRBV7-9 to TRBJ1-1; a possible D gene is TRBD1 (6 bases). The germline V gene has CDR1 SEHNR and CDR2 FQNEAQ (reference sequence). The CDR3 has 13 amino acids. V was trimmed by 7 bases and J by 0 bases, leaving 9 bases between them. Here the CDR3 DNA reads TGTGCCAGCACAGGGGTGGTGAACACTGAAGCTTTCTTT. This encodes CASTGVVNTEAFF.

The chain carries TRBV30 and TRBJ2-1, with D perhaps matching TRBD1 (6 bases). CDR1 is GTSNPN and CDR2 is SVGIG in the germline V gene (reference sequence). This CDR3 is built from 13 residues. V was shortened by 2 bases and J by 6 bases, with 11 bases between the two germline ends. In DNA, the CDR3 is TGTGCCTGGAGTAGACAGGCGGGCAATGAGCAGTTCTTC. Its translation: CAWSRQAGNEQFF.

The chain recombines TRBV29-1 with TRBJ1-2; 8 bases are shared with TRBD1. CDR1 and CDR2 (germline): SQVTM, ANQGSEA. V lost 4 bases, J lost 4 bases, and 5 bases stayed unmatched. The CDR3 length is 13 residues. The CDR3 sequence is CSVGTGGLYGYTF. CDR3 sequence (DNA): TGCAGCGTTGGAACAGGGGGTCTCTATGGCTACACCTTC.

Only one count was recorded for this clone. This chain links TRBV3-1 (or the pseudogene TRBV3-2) with TRBJ2-3, with D tentatively TRBD1 (6 bases). Between the trimmed V and J ends, which lost 2 bases and 1 base, there was a span of 19 bases. The germline V gene encodes CDR1 LGHDT and CDR2 YNNKEL (reference sequence). The CDR3 covers 18 residues. CDR3 loop: CASSQTGGVRYGTDTQYF. The CDR3 bases are TGTGCCAGCAGCCAAACTGGGGGCGTCCGTTACGGCACAGATACGCAGTATTTT.

This clone was counted between two and nine times. The J gene is TRBJ2-7, the V gene TRBV27, with 12 positions matching TRBD2. CDR1 is MNHEY and CDR2 is SMNVEV in the germline V gene (reference sequence). The CDR3 covers 17 residues. V gave up 3 bases and J gave up 2 bases; unmatched junction bases: 8. The CDR3 loop reads CASSFMTSGSVAYEQYF. Here the CDR3 DNA reads TGTGCCAGCAGTTTCATGACTAGCGGGAGTGTGGCCTACGAGCAGTACTTC.

The genes are TRBV24-1 and TRBJ2-7, with a weak D call TRBD1 (6 bases). Trimming stripped 3 bases from V and 2 bases from J, with 10 bases between. Germline V gene sequence: CDR1 KGHDR, CDR2 SFDVKD. This CDR3 contains 14 residues. In DNA form, the CDR3 reads TGTGCCACCAGTGATGGGACATTTCCCTACGAGCAGTACTTC. This codes for CATSDGTFPYEQYF.

V is TRBV3-1 (or the pseudogene TRBV3-2) and J is TRBJ1-4; 9 bases map to TRBD1. Looked up from germline, CDR1 is LGHDT and CDR2 is YNNKEL (reference sequence). V was pared by 1 base and J by 6 bases, with 3 bases of the junction left unmatched. The CDR3 totals 15 residues. The CDR3 region is CASSQVTGGDEKLFF. CDR3 DNA sequence: TGTGCCAGCAGCCAAGTGACAGGGGGGGATGAAAAACTGTTTTTT.